The following is a T cell receptor (beta chain) sequence with its context. Its antigen is as yet unknown. J was trimmed by 2 bases and V by 6 bases; bases with no gene match: 6. Looked up from germline, CDR1 is MNHNS and CDR2 is SASEGT. The CDR3 spans 15 residues. Sequencing was performed with immunoSEQ multiplex PCR; in TCRdb, only in-frame clones are kept and a portion is missing. The sample holds tens of thousands of clones, roughly 84% seen once. The source of the sample is a study of T cells in localized non-small cell lung cancer. Overall study results and limits: The tumor had only one region sequenced, so heterogeneity remains possible. Tumor showed lower T cell clonality than uninvolved adjacent lung, where it was highest. Longer overall survival was linked to higher blood T cell density. Within adjacent lung there appeared a median around 60 of the top 100 tumor clones.

This chain uses TRBV6-1 with TRBJ2-3, with TRBD2 identical over 9 bases. The TCR originated in a female donor over 55 with stage I lung adenocarcinoma. The starting material was peripheral blood, obtained before any cancer treatment. CDR3 sequence: CASRATSGYTDTQYF. CDR3 sequence (DNA): TGTGCCAGCAGAGCGACTAGCGGATACACAGATACGCAGTATTTT.